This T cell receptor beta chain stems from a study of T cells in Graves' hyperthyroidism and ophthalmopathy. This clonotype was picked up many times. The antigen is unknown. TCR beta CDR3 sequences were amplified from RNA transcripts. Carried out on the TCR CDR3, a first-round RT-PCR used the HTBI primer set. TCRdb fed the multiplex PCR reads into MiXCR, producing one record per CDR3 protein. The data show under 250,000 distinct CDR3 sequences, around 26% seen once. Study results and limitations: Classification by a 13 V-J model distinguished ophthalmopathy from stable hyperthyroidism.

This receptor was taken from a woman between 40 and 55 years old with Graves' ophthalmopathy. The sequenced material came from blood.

CDR3 sequence: CASSLSGQGVYEQYF. CDR3 sequence (DNA): TGTGCCAGCAGCCTAAGTGGACAGGGCGTCTACGAGCAGTACTTC. V and J are TRBV7-2 and TRBJ2-7, with 8 bases lining up with TRBD1. This CDR3 has 15 amino acids. Looked up from germline, CDR1 is SGHTA and CDR2 is FQGNSA. Unmatched junction bases numbered 9, after V lost 5 bases and J lost 3 bases.